The sequence of this T cell receptor beta chain was determined in a study of shared clonotypes between healthy human individuals. Terminally differentiated effector memory CD45RA+ cells were left out of the naive CD8 fraction, which was CD45RO-negative and positively selected for CCR7. The V gene's germline CDR1 is ENHRY and CDR2 SYGVKD. This CDR3 spans 13 amino acids. Trimming cost V 5 bases and J 4 bases, with 9 bases left between them. Sequencing used immunoSEQ multiplex PCR; TCRdb keeps in-frame clones, though not all of them. The sample carries around 1,900,000 clones, around 93% recorded once. This sequence joins TRBV10-3 and TRBJ2-1, with D tentatively TRBD1 (5 bases). This receptor was taken from a man between 18 and 35 years old in good health. Some clones in this sample may be carry-over from other donors' samples. Sequenced sample: naive CD8+ T cells from PBMCs. The CDR3 is CAISSSGYNEQFF. Here the CDR3 DNA reads TGTGCCATCAGTTCTTCAGGGTACAATGAGCAGTTCTTC.